This TCR beta chain was sequenced for a study of T cells in Graves' hyperthyroidism and ophthalmopathy (dated by TCRdb to between 2018 and 2020). Regarding the research as a whole: Peripheral blood was collected at initial diagnosis, before any treatment. TCR V-J signatures able to tell the groups apart were searched for in a discovery cohort of 90 to 100 patients, of whom roughly 42 had Graves' ophthalmopathy and about 60 had stable Graves' hyperthyroidism. Prospective prediction of ophthalmopathy was tested in an independent validation cohort consisting of about 20 hyperthyroidism patients and approximately 16 patients who later progressed to ophthalmopathy. For training and testing, the 100 patients in the discovery cohort were randomly divided in a 7:3 ratio. Thyroid tissue and blood T-cell repertoires from six or seven Graves' hyperthyroidism patients were also compared in the study. After sampling, hyperthyroidism patients received methimazole starting at 30 mg daily, and ophthalmopathy patients received high-dose intravenous methylprednisolone. According to the paper, TCR Vbeta CDR3 sequencing was carried out on over 130 peripheral blood samples, which came from more than 40 ophthalmopathy, about 75 hyperthyroidism and roughly 17 progressor patients. Overall results and qualifications from the work: In validation, progression to ophthalmopathy was predicted by the model with 70.59% sensitivity and around 76% specificity, a median of 6.5 months before onset. Blood samples also contained most of the expanded thyroid clonotypes (frequency above 0.001), which suggests that blood repertoires may reflect thyroid immune responses. In cross-validation, a model built on a 13 V-J signature told ophthalmopathy apart from stable hyperthyroidism with 85% to 90% sensitivity and roughly 81% specificity, and in testing the same model reached 80%/75%. Sample size was not statistically predetermined, and blinding of investigators to group allocation was not performed.

With respect to this clonotype: Its antigen remains unidentified. Per-base qualities were not stored, and no clone one base away is much larger.

Ophthalmopathy patients had moderately to severely active disease, with a Clinical Activity Score of 3 or more, a NOSPECS grade of 4 or more, and a disease duration of less than 3 months. Patients with uncontrolled infections, other autoimmune diseases, pregnancy or lactation were excluded. Diagnoses relied on clinical symptoms, serum thyroxine and TRAb, thyroid ultrasound and orbital computed tomography. PBMCs were separated from 10 ml of fresh peripheral blood using Ficoll-Paque density gradient centrifugation. Total RNA was extracted with Trizol reagent, and quality was checked on an Agilent 2100 Bioanalyzer. CDR1 WSHSY and CDR2 SAAADI are derived from the germline V gene. The CDR3 holds 15 amino acids from the cysteine to the phenylalanine. Only the CDR3 part of the read is kept: 45 bases, read in frame from the first base. V and J lose 6 bases and 2 bases, and a span of 15 bases separates them.

Amplification of TCR beta CDR3 regions was carried out from RNA transcripts. For the first round of RT-PCR on the TCR CDR3, the HTBI primer set was used together with the Qiagen OneStep RT-PCR kit. Libraries were constructed in a second round of multiplex PCR, after which size selection and purification were performed. The libraries were sequenced on an Illumina HiSeq2000 using paired-end 100 bp reads. In the paper's pipeline: SOAPnuke was used to process the raw data, removing reads that contained adapters or uncalled bases, had a mean Phred below 15, or lacked an exact match to the constant primer or identifier. High-quality paired reads were merged using COPE v1.2.5, and each unique nucleotide sequence was defined as a clonotype. MiTCR v1.1 was used to align the clonotypes against IMGT TRBV, TRBD and TRBJ reference segments. Only V-J combinations with frequency above 0.0001, covering 99% to 99.2% of repertoires, were analysed. A TCS score was defined as the ratio of F50 (clonal expansion) to E x V (chaos), with BLOSUM62-based TCRdist applied between CDR3 peptides within each V-J. Welch's t-statistics and random forest reduced 500 to 550 V-J features to about 13, which were used in a naive Bayes classifier (R e1071). The raw public reads went through TCRdb reprocessing: fastp at Q25, MiXCR clone calling, in-frame beta chains kept. When rows share a CDR3 protein, they turn into one entry using the most common DNA and genes. The V and J calls shown here were made by TCRdb, not taken from the authors' results. In all, the sample holds about 530,000 distinct CDR3 sequences, and 17% of those were seen once. The ten largest clones add up to roughly 15% of the sample.

The specimen was blood. This receptor was taken from a young woman with Graves' ophthalmopathy. The chain was built from TRBV10-2 and TRBJ2-3, with TRBD1 tentatively as D gene (6 bases match). The CDR3 region: CASSTQGVFTDTQYF. The nucleotides are TGCGCCAGCAGCACACAGGGAGTTTTCACAGATACGCAGTATTTT.